The present T cell receptor beta chain was sequenced within a study of T-cell memory formation after mild COVID-19. The wider study: The study found TCR clusters largely donor specific.

In TCRdb, the 5' RACE reads were re-called with MiXCR into one record per CDR3 protein. The sample contains approximately 480,000 distinct CDR3 sequences, about 20% of which appear only once. CDR1 and CDR2 (germline): SGHTA, FQGNSA. The V gene end was trimmed by 8 bases and the J gene end by 4 bases; junction bases not matched to a gene: 6. The CDR3 runs 14 residues. The J gene is TRBJ2-3, the V gene TRBV7-2; 10 bases line up with TRBD2. The receptor's source is an adult woman who had mild COVID-19 (a few samples of this study predate the infection). Cell type and time point are not known. Sequencing used PBMCs or a T cell subset sorted from them (not recorded which). The CDR3 DNA reads as TGTGCCAGCGTCAGCGGGAGGGCTTCAGATACGCAGTATTTT. This encodes CASVSGRASDTQYF.